Sequencing of this T cell receptor delta chain was carried out in a study of gamma-delta T cells after stem cell transplantation. This CDR3 region has 18 residues. Germline V gene data show CDR1 as NSMFDY and CDR2 as ISSIKDK. The V end was cut by 3 bases, the J end by 3 bases, with 27 bases between. TCRdb redid the clone calls on the RT-PCR reads with CATT. The data contain about a thousand delta-chain clones, over 10% of them seen just once; the ten biggest clones take up around 55%. The chain combines TRAV29/DV5 with TRDJ1, with D possibly matching TRDD2 (6 bases). The TCR was taken from a human donor. It is not recorded whose cells these are; they may come from a transplant donor. Input material: gamma-delta T cells. DNA for the CDR3: TGTGCAGCAACTTTCAGTCCTACGTTGGGAGATGGGTCCGATAAACTCATCTTT. As protein: CAATFSPTLGDGSDKLIF.